This T cell receptor beta chain derives from a study of blood T cell repertoires in COVID-19. Background on the study: The cDNA or gDNA used as material had been derived from T cells, B-cell-depleted T cells, or PBMCs.

Source study methods: Amplification of reference gene primers provided the estimated nucleated cell counts. Here immunoSEQ multiplex PCR was the method, and the copy in TCRdb shows in-frame clones only, minus some. V, J and clone size derive from that table, while D and trimming were established from the DNA sequence. The sample lists roughly 300,000 clones, around 90% occurring once. Seattle-derived patients entered the study during active infection and were followed longitudinally. This CDR3 is built from 13 residues. V was cut by 5 bases and J by 10 bases, with 14 bases left in between. This chain uses TRBV12-3 or TRBV12-4 with TRBJ1-4, with D possibly matching TRBD1 (6 bases). The receptor was isolated from a woman aged 25 to 39 with COVID-19, enrolled during active disease. Sequencing was carried out using peripheral blood. The CDR3 region has the DNA TGTGCCAGCAGTATTGGACAGCTCCGAAAACTGTTTTTT. Protein product: CASSIGQLRKLFF.